The 7 T cell receptor beta chains listed next were all sequenced from one sample in a study of blood T cell repertoires in COVID-19. The assay was immunoSEQ multiplex PCR, and TCRdb's table has in-frame clones only and misses some. The table shows roughly 250,000 clones, with 85% to 90% occurring only once. The sequencing input was peripheral blood. Receptors were obtained from a woman between 35 and 50 years old with acute or convalescent COVID-19.

V usage is TRBV4-1 and J usage is TRBJ2-1; D is perhaps TRBD2 (5 bases). Germline values: CDR1 MGHRA, CDR2 YSYEKL. The V and J ends lost 4 bases and 6 bases respectively, with 16 bases between them. The CDR3 loop spans 15 amino acids. DNA for the CDR3: TGCGCCAGCAGCCGGACGCCGGTCGAGGGCAATGAGCAGTTCTTC. It encodes CASSRTPVEGNEQFF.

The rearrangement joins TRBV5-1 to TRBJ1-2, with 10 bases identical to TRBD1. The CDR3 sequence is 18 residues long. J lost 3 bases, V lost 0 bases, and 11 bases had no gene match. Germline loops: CDR1 SGHRS, CDR2 YFSETQ. The CDR3 reads CASSLVGTGARHHYGYTF. DNA of the CDR3: TGCGCCAGCAGCTTGGTAGGGACAGGGGCGCGTCACCACTATGGCTACACCTTC. The full variable domain, with the rest looked up from reference TRBV5-1 and TRBJ1-2, is KAGVTQTPRYLIKTRGQQVTLSCSPISGHRSVSWYQQTPGQGLQFLFEYFSETQRNKGNFPGRFSGRQFSNSRSEMNVSTLELGDSALYLCASSLVGTGARHHYGYTFGSGTRLTVV.

The genes are TRBV5-1 and TRBJ1-4, with TRBD1 matching over 8 bases. Trimming at V came to 4 bases and at J to 8 bases, leaving 16 bases not matched to a gene. Per germline, CDR1 SGHRS and CDR2 YFSETQ. The CDR3 is made up of 17 amino acids. CDR3 amino acids: CASSPNLQQGAGEKLFF. The DNA of the CDR3 is TGCGCCAGCAGCCCCAACCTACAGCAGGGGGCGGGGGAAAAACTGTTTTTT.

In its sample, this clone was seen once. The V and J genes are TRBV7-9 and TRBJ1-6; TRBD1 matches 9 bases. J gave up 7 bases and V 6 bases, and 7 bases lay outside the gene matches. CDR1 SEHNR and CDR2 FQNEAQ come from the germline V gene (reference sequence). The length of the CDR3 is 15 residues. The CDR3 region has the DNA TGTGCCAGCAGGCGAGGGACAGGGACAAATTCACCCCTCCACTTT. It translates to CASRRGTGTNSPLHF.

The genes are TRBV6-5 and TRBJ2-7, with D perhaps TRBD1 (6 bases). This CDR3 has 13 amino acids. Trimming removed 7 bases from V and 0 bases from J, with 10 bases in between. Germline V gene sequence: CDR1 MNHEY, CDR2 SVGAGI. The CDR3 reads CASMGQDSYEQYV. Here the CDR3 DNA reads TGTGCCAGCATGGGACAAGACTCCTACGAGCAGTACGTC.

This chain uses TRBV27 with TRBJ2-1; 8 nucleotides align to TRBD1. Germline V gene sequence: CDR1 MNHEY, CDR2 SMNVEV (reference sequence). The CDR3 spans 14 residues. The trim removed 5 bases at V and 7 bases at J, leaving 7 bases unmatched. As DNA, the CDR3 is TGTGCCAGCAGTCCCAGGACAGGGAGTAATGAGCAGTTCTTC. This sequence encodes CASSPRTGSNEQFF.

The chain has TRBV13 and TRBJ2-3; TRBD1 might be the D (6 bases). The CDR3 length is 13 residues. Germline CDR1 reads PRHDT; CDR2 reads FYEKMQ (reference sequence). V was trimmed by 3 bases and J by 6 bases, leaving 10 bases between them. DNA for the CDR3: TGTGCCAGCAGCTTGGGGGCGGTTGATACGCAGTATTTT. It yields the protein CASSLGAVDTQYF.